A few counts support the clone carrying this TCR beta chain. This entry is derived from a study of T-cell reconstitution after alpha-beta-depleted transplantation in children. This CDR3 region has 17 residues. Germline CDR1 SGHVS, CDR2 FQNEAQ. V shed 0 bases and J shed 4 bases, with 16 bases lying between them. As it was prepared, the TCRbeta library received unique molecular identifiers. A single record per CDR3 protein comes from TCRdb applying MiXCR to the PCR reads. The data show approximately 130,000 distinct CDR3 sequences, approximately 8.7% seen once. Sample: PBMCs, mostly from graft donor cells, taken 180 days after TCRalphabeta/CD19-depleted stem cell transplant. The rearrangement links TRBV7-8 to TRBJ1-5, with D possibly matching TRBD1 (5 bases). This clonotype originated in a girl in the first two years of life who had a stem cell transplant for combined immunodeficiency, so the T cells may come from the graft donor. The CDR3 DNA reads TGTGCCAGCAGCTTAGCGGCCACAGGCCTCCTAAATCAGCCCCAGCATTTT. This gives the protein CASSLAATGLLNQPQHF.